This T cell receptor beta chain was sequenced in a study of cytomegalovirus exposure and HLA in healthy donors. Primers: 60 Vbeta forward and 13 Jbeta reverse. Assay: immunoSEQ multiplex PCR; the TCRdb copy retains only in-frame clones and omits some. The sample records some 160,000 clones, roughly 65% being singletons. Donors had nominal health at sampling but likely had unrecorded immune exposures. The sample holds one count of this clone. Germline CDR1 and CDR2: MDHEN and SYDVKM. J lost 4 bases, V lost 9 bases, and 5 bases had no gene match. This CDR3 contains 13 residues. V gene TRBV28 combines with J gene TRBJ1-5, with 8 bases that match TRBD1. The TCR sequence derives from a man between 60 and 75 years old in good health and CMV-seronegative. Sequenced sample: PBMCs. CDR3: CASQHRGNQPQHF. CDR3 nucleotide sequence: TGTGCCAGTCAGCACAGGGGGAATCAGCCCCAGCATTTT.